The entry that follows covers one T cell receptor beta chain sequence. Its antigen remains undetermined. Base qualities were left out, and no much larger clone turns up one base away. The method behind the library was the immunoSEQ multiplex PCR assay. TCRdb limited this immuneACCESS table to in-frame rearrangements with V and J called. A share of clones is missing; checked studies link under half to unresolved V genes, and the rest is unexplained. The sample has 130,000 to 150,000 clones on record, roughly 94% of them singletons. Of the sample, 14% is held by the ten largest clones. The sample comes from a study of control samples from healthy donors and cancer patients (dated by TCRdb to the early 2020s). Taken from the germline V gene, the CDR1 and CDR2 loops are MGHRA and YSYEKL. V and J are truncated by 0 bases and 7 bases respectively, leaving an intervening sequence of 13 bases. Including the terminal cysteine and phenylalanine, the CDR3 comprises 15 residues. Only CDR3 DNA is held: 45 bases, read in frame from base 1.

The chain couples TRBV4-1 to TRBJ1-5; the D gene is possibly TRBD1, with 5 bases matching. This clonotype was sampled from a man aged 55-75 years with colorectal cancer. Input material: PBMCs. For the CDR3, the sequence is CASSQDPGDGQPQHF. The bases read TGCGCCAGCAGCCAAGACCCGGGGGATGGGCAGCCCCAGCATTTT.